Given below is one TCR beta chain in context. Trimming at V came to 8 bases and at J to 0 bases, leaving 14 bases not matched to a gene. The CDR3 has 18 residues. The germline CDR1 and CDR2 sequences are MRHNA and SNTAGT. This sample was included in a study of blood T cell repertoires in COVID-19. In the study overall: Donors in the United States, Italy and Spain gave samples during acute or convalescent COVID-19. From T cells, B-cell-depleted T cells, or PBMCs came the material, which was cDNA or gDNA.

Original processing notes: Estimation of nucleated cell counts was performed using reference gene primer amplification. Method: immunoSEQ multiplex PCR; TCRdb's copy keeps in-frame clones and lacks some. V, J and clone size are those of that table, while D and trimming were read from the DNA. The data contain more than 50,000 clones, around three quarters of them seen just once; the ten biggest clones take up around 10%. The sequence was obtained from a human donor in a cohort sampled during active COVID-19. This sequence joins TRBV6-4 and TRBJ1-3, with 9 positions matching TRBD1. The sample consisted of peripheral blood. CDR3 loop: CASSSGQGATLSGNTIYF. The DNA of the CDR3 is TGTGCCAGCTCCTCGGGACAGGGAGCCACCCTCTCTGGAAACACCATATATTTT.